This T cell receptor (beta chain) is from a study of cytomegalovirus exposure and HLA in healthy donors. The study, taken as a whole, reports: Diagnosis of cytomegalovirus status made by the classifier reportedly showed high specificity and sensitivity.

PCR used 60 Vbeta primers and 13 Jbeta primers. Sequenced by immunoSEQ multiplex PCR; TCRdb stores in-frame clones only, minus some. The sample is made up of 70,000 to 100,000 clones, and the top ten hold 4.5% to 6.5% of it. As for this clone: Its antigen is not known.

The sample was PBMCs. The source of this sequence is a girl aged 5-17 years in good health and CMV-seropositive.

CDR3 nucleotide sequence: TGTGCCAGCAGCTCGCTACAGGGGGCAGATCAGCCCCAGCATTTT. Translating gives CASSSLQGADQPQHF. The rearrangement links TRBV7-8 to TRBJ1-5, with 9 bases fitting TRBD1. The junction had 6 bases not matched to a gene; V was cut back by 4 bases and J by 5 bases. The germline gives CDR1 SGHVS, CDR2 FQNEAQ. The CDR3 has 15 amino acids.